These T cell receptor beta chains were read from a single sample in a study of CD8+ T cells in alopecia areata. The protocol was immunoSEQ multiplex PCR, while the TCRdb copy is restricted to in-frame clones and leaves out a portion. The table lists 140,000 to 150,000 clones, around 50% of them singletons. The sample here was CD4+ T cells sorted from blood, taken at week 0. These receptors originate from a human donor with alopecia areata. Both conserved end residues are part of each CDR3. The D gene is left open where the match is weak. Not every row has a clone size; where given, it reads once, few, many or a size class.

size: .; V: TRBV20-1; J: TRBJ1-1; D: .; DNA: TGCAGTGTCGGGCAGGGTGGTGGAGCTTTCTTT; CDR3: CSVGQGGGAFF
size: .; V: TRBV30; J: TRBJ1-2; D: .; DNA: TGTGCCTTATTGACGGTAGATTGGAGGAGCTATGGCTACACCTTC; CDR3: CALLTVDWRSYGYTF
size: .; V: TRBV7-2; J: TRBJ1-6; D: TRBD1; DNA: TGTGCCAGCAGCTGGGACAGCCTATTATCACCCCTCCACTTT; CDR3: CASSWDSLLSPLHF
size: .; V: TRBV18; J: TRBJ2-4; D: TRBD1; DNA: TGTGCCAGCTCACCTGGGACAGAAAACATTCAGTACTTC; CDR3: CASSPGTENIQYF
size: .; V: TRBV7-2; J: TRBJ1-2; D: .; DNA: TGTGCCAGCAGCTTTAAGGAGGGGGGCTATGGCTACACCTTC; CDR3: CASSFKEGGYGYTF
size: .; V: TRBV6-5; J: TRBJ2-1; D: .; DNA: TGTGCCAGCAGTGCCGGGACTCCCGACCGGGATGAGCAGTTCTTC; CDR3: CASSAGTPDRDEQFF
size: .; V: TRBV29-1; J: TRBJ1-2; D: .; DNA: TGCAGCGTTGCACAGGGACTATATTATGGCTACACCTTC; CDR3: CSVAQGLYYGYTF
size: .; V: TRBV18; J: TRBJ1-1; D: TRBD1; DNA: TGTGCCAGCTCACTTCAGGGGGGCTTTGAAGCTTTCTTT; CDR3: CASSLQGGFEAFF
size: few; V: TRBV5-6; J: TRBJ2-1; D: TRBD1; DNA: TGTGCCAGCAGCTTTGCGACAGGGATAGGGAATGAGCAGTTCTTC; CDR3: CASSFATGIGNEQFF
size: .; V: TRBV25-1; J: TRBJ2-6; D: .; DNA: TGTGCCAGCAGTGAATATTCTGGGGCCAACGTCCTGACTTTC; CDR3: CASSEYSGANVLTF
size: .; V: TRBV29-1; J: TRBJ2-1; D: .; DNA: TGCAGCGTCCTCCGGGTTACCAATGAGCAGTTCTTC; CDR3: CSVLRVTNEQFF
size: .; V: TRBV25-1; J: TRBJ1-2; D: .; DNA: TGTGCCAGCAGTGTTCAAGGGAGATACACCTTC; CDR3: CASSVQGRYTF
size: .; V: TRBV7-9; J: TRBJ2-1; D: TRBD2; DNA: TGTGCCAGCAGCGCTAGCGGGGCCTACAATGAGCAGTTCTTC; CDR3: CASSASGAYNEQFF
size: .; V: TRBV5-4; J: TRBJ2-6; D: .; DNA: TGTGCCAGCAGCTTGAATACAGGGACTGGGGCCAACGTCCTGACTTTC; CDR3: CASSLNTGTGANVLTF
size: .; V: TRBV7-2; J: TRBJ1-5; D: .; DNA: TGTGCCAGCAGCCCCTTTCCTAATCAGCCCCAGCATTTT; CDR3: CASSPFPNQPQHF
size: .; V: TRBV5-6; J: TRBJ2-7; D: .; DNA: TGTGCCAGCAGCCGCATGGCGGGGCGCGAGCAGTACTTC; CDR3: CASSRMAGREQYF
size: few; V: TRBV29-1; J: TRBJ2-5; D: TRBD1; DNA: TGCAGCGTTGGACAGGGGTACGGGACCCAGTACTTC; CDR3: CSVGQGYGTQYF
size: .; V: TRBV5-1; J: TRBJ2-3; D: TRBD1; DNA: TGCGCCAGCAGCTTGCAGGGGGCGACAGATACGCAGTATTTT; CDR3: CASSLQGATDTQYF
size: .; V: TRBV6-5; J: TRBJ1-1; D: TRBD1; DNA: TGTGCCAGCAGTTACGGACAGGCGAACACTGAAGCTTTCTTT; CDR3: CASSYGQANTEAFF
size: few; V: TRBV29-1; J: TRBJ2-2; D: TRBD1; DNA: TGCAGCGTTGAGATTCAAAGGGGGCACGGGGAGCTGTTTTTT; CDR3: CSVEIQRGHGELFF
size: .; V: TRBV6-6; J: TRBJ1-2; D: .; DNA: TGTGCCAGCAGTTTTGGGCCTCAGACGTATGGCTACACCTTC; CDR3: CASSFGPQTYGYTF
size: .; V: TRBV28; J: TRBJ2-3; D: .; DNA: TGTGCCACCTGGTCAGACACAGATACGCAGTATTTT; CDR3: CATWSDTDTQYF
size: few; V: TRBV4-3; J: TRBJ1-2; D: .; DNA: TGCGCCAGCAGCCAAGATGGTACACTCTCCTATGGCTACACCTTC; CDR3: CASSQDGTLSYGYTF
size: .; V: TRBV4-2; J: TRBJ2-5; D: TRBD2; DNA: TGTGCCAGCAGCCAACGAGCGGGGGGGGCAGAGACCCAGTACTTC; CDR3: CASSQRAGGAETQYF
size: .; V: TRBV29-1; J: TRBJ1-2; D: .; DNA: TGCAGCGTTGAAGAAAGCCGGAACTATGGCTACACCTTC; CDR3: CSVEESRNYGYTF
size: few; V: TRBV29-1; J: TRBJ1-2; D: .; DNA: TGCAGCGTTGAGACGGGGGACTTC; CDR3: CSVETGDF